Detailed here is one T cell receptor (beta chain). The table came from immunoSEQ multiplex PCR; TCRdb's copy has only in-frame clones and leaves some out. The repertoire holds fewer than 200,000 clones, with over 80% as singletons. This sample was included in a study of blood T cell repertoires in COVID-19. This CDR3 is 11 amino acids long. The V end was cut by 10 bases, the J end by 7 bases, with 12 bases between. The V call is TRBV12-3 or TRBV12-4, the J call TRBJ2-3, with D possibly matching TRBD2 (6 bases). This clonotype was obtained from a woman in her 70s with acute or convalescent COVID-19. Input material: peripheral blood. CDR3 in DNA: TGTGCCACCACCCGGGAGTATACGCAGTATTTT. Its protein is CATTREYTQYF.